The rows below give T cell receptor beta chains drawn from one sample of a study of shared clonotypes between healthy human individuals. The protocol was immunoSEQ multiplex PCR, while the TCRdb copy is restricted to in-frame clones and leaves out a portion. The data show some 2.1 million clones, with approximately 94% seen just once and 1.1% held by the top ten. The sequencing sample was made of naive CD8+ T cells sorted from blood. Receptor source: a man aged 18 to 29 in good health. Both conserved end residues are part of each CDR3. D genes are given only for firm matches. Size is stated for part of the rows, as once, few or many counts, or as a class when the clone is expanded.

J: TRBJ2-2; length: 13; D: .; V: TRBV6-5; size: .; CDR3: CASSSSLTGELFF; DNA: TGTGCCAGCAGTTCCAGCCTCACCGGGGAGCTGTTTTTT
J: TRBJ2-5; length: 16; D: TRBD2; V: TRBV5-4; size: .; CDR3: CASSLRTSGHQETQYF; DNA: TGTGCCAGCAGCTTGAGGACTAGCGGACACCAAGAGACCCAGTACTTC
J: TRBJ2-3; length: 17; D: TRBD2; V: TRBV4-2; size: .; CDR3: CASSQEGASGGEDTQYF; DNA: TGTGCCAGCAGCCAAGAAGGGGCTAGCGGGGGGGAGGATACGCAGTATTTT
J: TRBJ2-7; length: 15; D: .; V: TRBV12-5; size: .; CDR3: CASGLVRTDSYEQYF; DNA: TGTGCTAGTGGTTTGGTAAGGACAGACTCCTACGAGCAGTACTTC
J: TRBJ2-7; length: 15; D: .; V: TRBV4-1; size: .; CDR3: CASSQTAGQTYEQYF; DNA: TGCGCCAGCAGCCAGACGGCCGGGCAGACCTACGAGCAGTACTTC
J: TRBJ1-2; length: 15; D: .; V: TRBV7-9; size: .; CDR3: CASSLGDLAIYGYTF; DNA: TGTGCCAGCAGCTTGGGGGACTTAGCTATCTATGGCTACACCTTC
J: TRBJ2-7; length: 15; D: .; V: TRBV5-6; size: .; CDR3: CASSFNGHGFYEQYF; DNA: TGTGCTAGCAGCTTCAACGGACACGGATTCTACGAGCAGTACTTC
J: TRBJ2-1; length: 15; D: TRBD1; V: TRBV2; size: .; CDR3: CASSPGTGLYNEQFF; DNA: TGTGCCAGCAGTCCCGGGACAGGGCTCTACAATGAGCAGTTCTTC
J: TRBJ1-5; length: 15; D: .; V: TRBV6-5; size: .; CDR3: CASSYHKTGNQPQHF; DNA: TGTGCCAGCAGTTACCACAAAACGGGCAATCAGCCCCAGCATTTT
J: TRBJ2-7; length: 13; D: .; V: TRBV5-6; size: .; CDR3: CASSLMDLDEQYF; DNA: TGTGCCAGCAGCTTGATGGATTTGGACGAGCAGTACTTC
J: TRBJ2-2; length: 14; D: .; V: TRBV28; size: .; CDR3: CASRVQGSTGELFF; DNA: TGTGCCAGCAGAGTACAGGGTAGCACCGGGGAGCTGTTTTTT
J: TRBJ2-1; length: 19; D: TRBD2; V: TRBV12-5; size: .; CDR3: CASGFPILLAGSSYNEQFF; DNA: TGTGCTAGTGGTTTCCCCATCCTCCTAGCGGGGAGCTCCTACAATGAGCAGTTCTTC
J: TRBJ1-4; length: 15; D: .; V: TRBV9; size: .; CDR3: CASSVWADPNEKLFF; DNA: TGTGCCAGCAGCGTATGGGCAGACCCCAATGAAAAACTGTTTTTT
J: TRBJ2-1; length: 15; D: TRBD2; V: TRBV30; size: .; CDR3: CAWSFGRATYNEQFF; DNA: TGTGCCTGGAGTTTCGGGAGGGCCACCTACAATGAGCAGTTCTTC
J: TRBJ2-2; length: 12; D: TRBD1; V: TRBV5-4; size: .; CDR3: CASRQGSGELFF; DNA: TGTGCCAGCAGACAGGGGTCCGGGGAGCTGTTTTTT
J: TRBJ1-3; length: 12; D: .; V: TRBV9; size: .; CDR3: CASSPSGETIYF; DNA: TGTGCCAGCAGTCCGTCGGGAGAGACCATATATTTT
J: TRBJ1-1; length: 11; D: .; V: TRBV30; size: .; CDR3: CAWKMNTEAFF; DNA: TGTGCCTGGAAGATGAACACTGAAGCTTTCTTT
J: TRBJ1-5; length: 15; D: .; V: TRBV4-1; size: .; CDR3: CASSHWGEGDQPQHF; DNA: TGCGCCAGCAGCCACTGGGGGGAAGGGGATCAGCCCCAGCATTTT
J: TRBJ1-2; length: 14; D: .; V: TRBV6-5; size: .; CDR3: CASSYGQGTYGYTF; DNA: TGTGCCAGCAGTTACGGCCAGGGTACCTATGGCTACACCTTC
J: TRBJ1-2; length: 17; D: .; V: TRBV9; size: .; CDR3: CASSATGGELAYYGYTF; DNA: TGTGCCAGCAGCGCAACGGGGGGAGAGTTGGCTTACTATGGCTACACCTTC
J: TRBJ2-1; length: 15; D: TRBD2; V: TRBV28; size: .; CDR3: CASSLAGVSYNEQFF; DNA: TGTGCCAGCAGTTTAGCGGGGGTCTCCTACAATGAGCAGTTCTTC
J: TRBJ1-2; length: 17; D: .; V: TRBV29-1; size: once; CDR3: CSVSLLSVDTPNYGYTF; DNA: TGCAGCGTTTCACTTCTCTCCGTGGACACACCTAACTATGGCTACACCTTC
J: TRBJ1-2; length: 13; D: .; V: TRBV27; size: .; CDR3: CASSSHGWAGYTF; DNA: TGTGCCAGCAGTTCCCATGGGTGGGCTGGCTACACCTTC
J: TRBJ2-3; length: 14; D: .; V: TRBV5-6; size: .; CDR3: CASSESGITDTQYF; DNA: TGTGCCAGCAGCGAGTCAGGGATCACAGATACGCAGTATTTT
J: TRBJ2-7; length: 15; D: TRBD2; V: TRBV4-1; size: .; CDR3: CASSQISGLSYEQYF; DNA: TGCGCCAGCAGCCAAATTAGCGGGTTGTCCTACGAGCAGTACTTC
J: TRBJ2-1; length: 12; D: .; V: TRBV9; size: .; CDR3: CASSPSSVEQFF; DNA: TGTGCCAGCAGCCCTTCTAGCGTGGAGCAGTTCTTC
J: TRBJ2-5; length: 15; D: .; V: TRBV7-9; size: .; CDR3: CASSPRRGAGETQYF; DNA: TGTGCCAGCAGCCCCCGGAGAGGTGCGGGGGAGACCCAGTACTTC
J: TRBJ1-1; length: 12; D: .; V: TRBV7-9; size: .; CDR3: CASSELDTEAFF; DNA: TGTGCCAGCAGCGAACTTGACACTGAAGCTTTCTTT
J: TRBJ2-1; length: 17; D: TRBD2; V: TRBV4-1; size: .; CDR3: CASSLSLAGHLRDEQFF; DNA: TGCGCCAGCAGCCTGTCCCTAGCGGGACACCTTCGCGATGAGCAGTTCTTC
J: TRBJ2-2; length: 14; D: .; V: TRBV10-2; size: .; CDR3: CASSGLARTGELFF; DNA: TGCGCCAGCAGTGGCCTAGCGAGAACCGGGGAGCTGTTTTTT
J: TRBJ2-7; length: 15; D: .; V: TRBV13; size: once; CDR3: CASTPGRGPTYEQYF; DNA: TGTGCCAGCACCCCCGGTAGGGGACCGACCTACGAGCAGTACTTC
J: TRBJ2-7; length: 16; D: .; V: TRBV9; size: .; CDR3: CASSVGDGRGNYEQYF; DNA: TGTGCCAGCAGCGTAGGTGATGGTCGGGGAAACTACGAGCAGTACTTC
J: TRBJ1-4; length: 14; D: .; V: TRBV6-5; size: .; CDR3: CASSGGLGGEKLFF; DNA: TGTGCCAGCAGTGGCGGCTTGGGGGGTGAAAAACTGTTTTTT
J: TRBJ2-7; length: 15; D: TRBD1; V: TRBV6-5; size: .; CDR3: CASSYGQGRYYEQYF; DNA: TGTGCCAGCAGTTACGGACAGGGGCGTTACTACGAGCAGTACTTC
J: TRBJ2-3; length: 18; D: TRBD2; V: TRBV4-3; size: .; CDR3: CASSQDVSGGIPTDTQYF; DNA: TGCGCCAGCAGCCAAGACGTTAGCGGGGGGATTCCCACAGATACGCAGTATTTT
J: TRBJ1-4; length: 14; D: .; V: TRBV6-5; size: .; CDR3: CASSRIGVNEKLFF; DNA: TGTGCCAGCAGCCGAATCGGGGTTAATGAAAAACTGTTTTTT
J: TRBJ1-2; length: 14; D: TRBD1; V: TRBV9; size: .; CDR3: CASSAITGVGGYTF; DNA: TGTGCCAGCAGCGCCATTACAGGGGTGGGAGGCTACACCTTC
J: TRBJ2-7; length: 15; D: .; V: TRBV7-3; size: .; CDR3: CASSQGGSATYEQYF; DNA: TGTGCCAGCAGCCAGGGGGGTAGCGCAACCTACGAGCAGTACTTC
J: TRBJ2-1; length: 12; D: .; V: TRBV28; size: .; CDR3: CASRDGYNEQFF; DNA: TGTGCCAGCAGGGACGGCTACAATGAGCAGTTCTTC
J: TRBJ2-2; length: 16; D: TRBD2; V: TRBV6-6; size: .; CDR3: CASSYSGLARTGELFF; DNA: TGTGCCAGCAGTTACTCGGGACTAGCGAGGACCGGGGAGCTGTTTTTT
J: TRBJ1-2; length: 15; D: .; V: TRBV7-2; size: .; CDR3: CASSLFGGMNYGYTF; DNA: TGTGCCAGCAGCTTATTTGGGGGGATGAACTATGGCTACACCTTC
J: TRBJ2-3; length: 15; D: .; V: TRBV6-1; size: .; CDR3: CASSEGGQAADTQYF; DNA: TGTGCCAGCAGTGAGGGTGGGCAGGCGGCAGATACGCAGTATTTT